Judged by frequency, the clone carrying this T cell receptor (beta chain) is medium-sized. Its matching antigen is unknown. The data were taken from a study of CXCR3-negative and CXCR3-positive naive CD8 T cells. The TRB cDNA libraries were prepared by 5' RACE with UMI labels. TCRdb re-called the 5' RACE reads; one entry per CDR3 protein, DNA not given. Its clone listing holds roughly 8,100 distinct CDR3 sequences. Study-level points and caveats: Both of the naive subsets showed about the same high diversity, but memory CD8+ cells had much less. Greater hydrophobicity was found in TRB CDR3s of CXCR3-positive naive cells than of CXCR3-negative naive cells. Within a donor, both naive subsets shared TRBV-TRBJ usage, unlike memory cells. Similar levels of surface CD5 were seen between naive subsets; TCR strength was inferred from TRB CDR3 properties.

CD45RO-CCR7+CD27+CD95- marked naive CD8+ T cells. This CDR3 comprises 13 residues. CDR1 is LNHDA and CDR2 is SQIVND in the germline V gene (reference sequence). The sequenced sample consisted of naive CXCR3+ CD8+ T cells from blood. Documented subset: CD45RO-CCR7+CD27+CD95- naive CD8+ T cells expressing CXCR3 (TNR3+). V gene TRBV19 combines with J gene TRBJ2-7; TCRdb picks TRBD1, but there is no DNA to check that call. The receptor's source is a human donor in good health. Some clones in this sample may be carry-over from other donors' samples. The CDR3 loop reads CASSPGVPYEQYF.